This TCR beta chain was identified during a study of T cells after yellow fever vaccination. CDR3 length: 12 amino acids. The germline CDR1 and CDR2 sequences are MNHEY and SVGEGT. Each CDR3 protein is one row after TCRdb ran MiXCR on the 5' RACE reads. The data contain some 340,000 distinct CDR3 sequences, about 11% of them singletons. The J gene is TRBJ1-6, the V gene TRBV6-2 or TRBV6-3, with D possibly being TRBD1 (6 bases). The material was CD4+ T cells sorted from PBMCs, obtained 45 days after the yellow fever booster vaccination. The origin of this receptor is a man younger than 35 who received the YFV17D yellow fever vaccine. The CDR3 region has the DNA TGTGCATCAAACAGGGATAATTCACCCCTCCACTTT. Protein: CASNRDNSPLHF.